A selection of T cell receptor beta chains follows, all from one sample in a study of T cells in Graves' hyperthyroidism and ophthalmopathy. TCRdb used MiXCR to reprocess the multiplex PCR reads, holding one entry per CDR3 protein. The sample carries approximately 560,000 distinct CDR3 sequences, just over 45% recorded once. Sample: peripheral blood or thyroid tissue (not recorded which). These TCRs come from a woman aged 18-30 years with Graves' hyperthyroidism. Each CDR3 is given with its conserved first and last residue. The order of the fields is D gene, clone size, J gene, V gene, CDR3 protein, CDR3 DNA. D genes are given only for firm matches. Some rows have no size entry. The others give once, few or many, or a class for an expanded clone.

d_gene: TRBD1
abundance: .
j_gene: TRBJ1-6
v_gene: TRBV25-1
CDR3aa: CASQDRASPLHF
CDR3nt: TGTGCCAGCCAGGACAGGGCTTCACCCCTCCACTTT

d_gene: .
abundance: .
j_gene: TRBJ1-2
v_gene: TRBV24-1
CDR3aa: CATSEHDGGYGYTF
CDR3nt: TGTGCCACCAGTGAACACGACGGGGGCTATGGCTACACCTTC

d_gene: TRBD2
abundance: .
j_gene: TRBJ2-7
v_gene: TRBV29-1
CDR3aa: CSVSGRATYEQYF
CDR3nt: TGCAGTGTAAGCGGGAGGGCCACCTACGAGCAGTACTTC

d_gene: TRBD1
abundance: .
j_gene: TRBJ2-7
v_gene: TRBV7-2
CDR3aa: CASSATTDRVDEQYF
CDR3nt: TGTGCCAGCAGCGCAACGACGGACAGGGTGGACGAGCAGTACTTC

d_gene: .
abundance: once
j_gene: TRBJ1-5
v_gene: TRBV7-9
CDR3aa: CASSLSNQPRHF
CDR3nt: TGTGCCAGCAGCTTAAGCAATCAGCCCCGGCATTTT

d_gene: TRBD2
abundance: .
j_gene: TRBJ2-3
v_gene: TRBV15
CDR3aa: CATSRDLAGVGTQYF
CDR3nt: TGTGCCACCAGCAGAGACCTAGCGGGGGTCGGGACGCAGTATTTT

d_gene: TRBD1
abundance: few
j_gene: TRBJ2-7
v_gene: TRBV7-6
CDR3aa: CASRSPTRDRAYEQYF
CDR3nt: TGTGCCAGCAGATCACCAACCCGGGACAGAGCCTACGAGCAGTACTTC

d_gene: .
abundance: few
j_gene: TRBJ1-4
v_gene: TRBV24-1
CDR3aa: CATSDSRIPNEKLFF
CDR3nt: TGTGCCACCAGTGATTCGAGAATCCCTAATGAAAAACTGTTTTTT

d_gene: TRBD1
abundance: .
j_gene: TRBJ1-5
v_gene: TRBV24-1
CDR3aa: CATSGAGPGQSNQPQHF
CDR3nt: TGTGCCACCAGTGGCGCGGGGCCGGGACAGTCGAATCAGCCCCAGCATTTT

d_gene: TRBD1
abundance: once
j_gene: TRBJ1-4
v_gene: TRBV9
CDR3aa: CASSVFGQAEKLFF
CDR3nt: TGTGCCAGCAGCGTATTTGGACAGGCGGAAAAACTGTTTTTT

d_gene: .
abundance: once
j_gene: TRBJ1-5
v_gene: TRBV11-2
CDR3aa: CASSRRGPNQPQHF
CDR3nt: TGTGCCAGCAGCCGACGGGGTCCTAATCAGCCCCAGCATTTT

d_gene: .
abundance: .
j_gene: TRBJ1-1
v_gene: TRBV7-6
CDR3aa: CASSRDSPARAFF
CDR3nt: TGTGCCAGCAGCCGTGACAGCCCCGCGCGAGCTTTCTTT

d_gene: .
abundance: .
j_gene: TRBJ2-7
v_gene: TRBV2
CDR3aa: CASSSAGAGAGYEQYF
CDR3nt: TGTGCCAGCAGTTCCGCAGGGGCGGGCGCGGGGTACGAGCAGTACTTC

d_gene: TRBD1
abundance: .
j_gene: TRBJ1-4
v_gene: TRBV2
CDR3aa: CASSYSGQGSNEKLFF
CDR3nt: TGTGCCAGCAGTTACTCAGGACAGGGATCTAATGAAAAACTGTTTTTT

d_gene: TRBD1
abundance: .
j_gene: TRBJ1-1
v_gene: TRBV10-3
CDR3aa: CASSLGQGLAAFF
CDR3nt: TGTGCCAGCAGTTTGGGACAGGGCCTTGCAGCTTTCTTT

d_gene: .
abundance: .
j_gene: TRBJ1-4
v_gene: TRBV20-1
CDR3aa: CSARSGWGLGEKLFF
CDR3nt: TGCAGTGCTAGATCCGGTTGGGGTTTAGGTGAAAAACTGTTTTTT

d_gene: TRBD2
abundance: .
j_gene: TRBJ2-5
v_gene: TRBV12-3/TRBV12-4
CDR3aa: CASSPSTSGRETQYF
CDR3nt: TGTGCCAGCAGTCCTTCGACTAGCGGGAGGGAGACCCAGTACTTC

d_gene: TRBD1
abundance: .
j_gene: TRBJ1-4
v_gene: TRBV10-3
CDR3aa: CAISQGVKLFF
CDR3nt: TGTGCCATCAGTCAGGGGGTAAAACTGTTTTTT

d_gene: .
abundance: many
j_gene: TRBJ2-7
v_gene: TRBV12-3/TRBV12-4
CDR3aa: CASRGIAYEQYF
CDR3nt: TGTGCCAGCCGGGGTATCGCCTACGAGCAGTACTTC

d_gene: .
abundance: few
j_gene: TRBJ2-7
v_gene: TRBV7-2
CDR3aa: CASSLSASPYYEQYF
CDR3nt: TGTGCCAGCAGCTTATCCGCTAGCCCCTACTACGAGCAGTACTTC